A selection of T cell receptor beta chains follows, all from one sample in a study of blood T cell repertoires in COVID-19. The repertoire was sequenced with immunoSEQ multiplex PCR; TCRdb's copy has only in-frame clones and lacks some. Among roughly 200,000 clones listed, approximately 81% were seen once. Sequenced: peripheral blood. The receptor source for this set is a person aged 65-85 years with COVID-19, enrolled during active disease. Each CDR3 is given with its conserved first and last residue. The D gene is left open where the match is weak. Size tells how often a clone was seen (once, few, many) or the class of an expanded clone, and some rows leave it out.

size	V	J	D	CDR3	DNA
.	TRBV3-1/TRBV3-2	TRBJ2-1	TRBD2	CASSFPSGGPYNEQFF	TGTGCCAGCAGCTTCCCTAGCGGGGGACCATACAATGAGCAGTTCTTC
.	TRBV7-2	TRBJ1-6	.	CASSLSYNSPLHF	TGTGCCAGCAGCTTATCTTATAATTCACCCCTCCACTTT
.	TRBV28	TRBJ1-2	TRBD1	CASYTAGGFNYGYTF	TGTGCCAGCTACACGGCAGGGGGATTTAACTATGGCTACACCTTC
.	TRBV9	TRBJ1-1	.	CASSVGGGGALEAFF	TGTGCCAGCAGCGTAGGAGGTGGCGGGGCATTGGAAGCTTTCTTT
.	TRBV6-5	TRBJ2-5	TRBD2	CASSSGLAVPWTQYF	TGTGCCAGCAGTTCGGGACTAGCGGTCCCCTGGACCCAGTACTTC
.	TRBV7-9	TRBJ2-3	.	CASSLGRVTDTQYF	TGTGCCAGCAGCTTAGGTCGGGTGACAGATACGCAGTATTTT
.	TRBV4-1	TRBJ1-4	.	CASTRGRGEKLFF	TGCGCCAGCACCAGGGGCAGAGGGGAAAAACTGTTTTTT
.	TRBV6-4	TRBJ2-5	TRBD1	CASSPGTEGTQYF	TGTGCCAGCAGCCCCGGGACAGAGGGGACCCAGTACTTC
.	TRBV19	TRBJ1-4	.	CASRDQQSGGKLFF	TGTGCCAGTAGGGATCAGCAATCAGGAGGAAAACTGTTTTTT
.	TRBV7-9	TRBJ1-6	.	CASSLDGNSPLHF	TGTGCCAGCAGCTTAGACGGGAATTCACCCCTCCACTTT
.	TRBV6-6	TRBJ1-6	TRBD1	CASSSTGVGGSPLHF	TGTGCCAGCAGTTCGACAGGGGTCGGGGGTTCACCCCTCCACTTT
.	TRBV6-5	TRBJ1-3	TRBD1	CASSRDRSSGNTIYF	TGTGCCAGCAGCAGGGACAGAAGCTCTGGAAACACCATATATTTT
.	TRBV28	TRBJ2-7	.	CASSQRSQVPYEQYF	TGTGCCAGCAGTCAACGATCACAGGTACCCTACGAGCAGTACTTC
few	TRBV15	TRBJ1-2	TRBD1	CATSREGQLPFF	TGTGCCACCAGCAGAGAGGGACAGCTACCATTCTTC
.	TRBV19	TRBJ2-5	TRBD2	CASKSGRAEETQYF	TGTGCCAGTAAAAGCGGGAGGGCCGAGGAGACCCAGTACTTC
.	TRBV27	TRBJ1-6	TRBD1	CASSPTTGTGVQSLHF	TGTGCCAGCAGTCCAACAACCGGGACAGGGGTTCAATCCCTCCACTTT
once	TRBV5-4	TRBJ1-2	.	CASSLAAGGGYGYTF	TGTGCCAGCAGCTTGGCGGCGGGGGGCGGCTATGGCTACACCTTC
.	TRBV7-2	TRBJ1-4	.	CASSRGGNEKLFF	TGTGCCAGCAGCCGGGGGGGTAATGAAAAACTGTTTTTT
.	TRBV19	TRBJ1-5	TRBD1	CASSLTGVANQPQHF	TGTGCCAGTAGTCTTACAGGGGTAGCCAATCAGCCCCAGCATTTT
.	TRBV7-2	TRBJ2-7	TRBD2	CASSFYPLSGRNEQYF	TGTGCCAGCAGCTTTTACCCGTTAAGCGGGAGAAACGAGCAGTACTTC
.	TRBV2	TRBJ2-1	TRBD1	CASSSGTAGYNEQFF	TGTGCCAGCAGTTCCGGGACAGCAGGCTACAATGAGCAGTTCTTC
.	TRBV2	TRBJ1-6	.	CASSNSFYNSPLHF	TGTGCCAGCAGTAACAGTTTCTATAATTCACCCCTCCACTTT
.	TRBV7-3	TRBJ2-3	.	CASSLRSGSGALTDTQYF	TGTGCCAGCAGCTTACGCTCCGGTAGCGGAGCACTCACAGATACGCAGTATTTT
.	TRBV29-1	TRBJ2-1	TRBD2	CSAAGGEGNEQFF	TGCAGCGCCGCGGGTGGGGAGGGAAATGAGCAGTTCTTC
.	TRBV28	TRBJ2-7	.	CASSTNRIHSYEQYF	TGTGCCAGCAGTACTAACAGGATCCACTCCTACGAGCAGTACTTC
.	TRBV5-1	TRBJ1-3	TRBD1	CASSLGDSRGNTIYF	TGCGCCAGCAGCTTGGGGGACAGTCGAGGAAACACCATATATTTT
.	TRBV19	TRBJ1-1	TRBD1	CASNLRQGANTEAFF	TGTGCCAGTAACCTCCGGCAGGGGGCGAACACTGAAGCTTTCTTT
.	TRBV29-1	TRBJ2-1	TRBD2	CSVGTSGSYNEQFF	TGCAGCGTAGGGACTAGCGGTTCCTACAATGAGCAGTTCTTC
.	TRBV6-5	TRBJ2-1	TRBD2	CASNRGSSYNEQFF	TGTGCCAGCAACCGCGGGAGTTCCTACAATGAGCAGTTCTTC
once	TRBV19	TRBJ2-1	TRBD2	CATRLAGAPHLFF	TGTGCCACCCGACTAGCGGGGGCCCCGCATCTGTTCTTC
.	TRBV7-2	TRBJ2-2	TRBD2	CASSLKVSSGYTGELFF	TGTGCCAGCAGCTTAAAGGTGTCTAGCGGGTATACCGGGGAGCTGTTTTTT
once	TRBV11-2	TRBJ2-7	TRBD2	CASSSSVGLAGVSYEQYF	TGTGCCAGCAGCTCCTCGGTAGGACTAGCGGGAGTTAGCTACGAGCAGTACTTC
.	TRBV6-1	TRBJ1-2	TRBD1	CASSDRTGGLVGNYGYTF	TGTGCCAGCAGTGACAGGACAGGGGGCCTAGTGGGTAACTATGGCTACACCTTC
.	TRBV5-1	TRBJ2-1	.	CASRQDSVSYNEQFF	TGCGCCAGCAGACAAGACAGCGTCTCCTACAATGAGCAGTTCTTC
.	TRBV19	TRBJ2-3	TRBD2	CASSRVTSGTLTDTQYF	TGTGCCAGTAGTAGAGTGACTAGCGGAACCCTCACAGATACGCAGTATTTT
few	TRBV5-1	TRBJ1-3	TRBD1	CASSFTRPGQGAPIYF	TGCGCCAGCAGCTTCACGCGACCGGGACAGGGGGCTCCCATATATTTT
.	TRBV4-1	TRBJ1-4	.	CASSQFFVGGGLEKLFF	TGCGCCAGCAGCCAATTTTTCGTGGGGGGAGGGCTCGAAAAACTGTTTTTT
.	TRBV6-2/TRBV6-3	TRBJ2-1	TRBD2	CASSYTSGRSSYNEQFF	TGTGCCAGCAGTTACACTAGCGGGAGAAGCTCCTACAATGAGCAGTTCTTC
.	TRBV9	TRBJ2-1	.	CASSVGRGDEQFF	TGTGCCAGCAGCGTAGGGAGGGGCGATGAGCAGTTCTTC